The rows below give T cell receptor beta chains drawn from one sample of a study of regulatory T cells in long-lasting Graves disease. TCRdb independently ran MiXCR on the multiplex PCR reads; one entry per CDR3 protein. The repertoire consists of a few hundred thousand distinct CDR3 sequences, with roughly 13% occurring once and the leading ten covering roughly 10%. This sample also belongs to another study, concerning T cells in Graves' hyperthyroidism and ophthalmopathy.

Sequencing used peripheral blood mononuclear cells (PBMCs), obtained at new diagnosis, from a patient treated with antithyroid drugs. Receptors originate from a man in his thirties or forties with Graves disease. Each CDR3 is given with its conserved first and last residue. The D gene is left open where the match is weak. Clone size, where shown, is once, few, many, or a class for clones that have expanded.

v_gene: TRBV27
j_gene: TRBJ2-1
abundance: few
d_gene: TRBD1
CDR3nt: TGTGCCAGCAGAATGACAGGGGGTACGCCCCCCCCGTTCTTC
CDR3aa: CASRMTGGTPPPFF

v_gene: TRBV27
j_gene: TRBJ2-1
abundance: many
d_gene: TRBD2
CDR3nt: TGTGCCAGCAGTTTATCACTGGCGGGAGTCGTCTACAATGAGCAGTTCTTC
CDR3aa: CASSLSLAGVVYNEQFF

v_gene: TRBV20-1
j_gene: TRBJ1-1
abundance: many
d_gene: TRBD1
CDR3nt: TGCAGTGCTCCGGGACAGGCGAACACTGAAGCTTTCTTT
CDR3aa: CSAPGQANTEAFF

v_gene: TRBV7-9
j_gene: TRBJ2-1
abundance: many
d_gene: -
CDR3nt: TGTGCCAGCAGCTTAGTGGGCAGGGGGGCCAATGAGCAGTTCTTC
CDR3aa: CASSLVGRGANEQFF

v_gene: TRBV12-3/TRBV12-4
j_gene: TRBJ2-5
abundance: many
d_gene: -
CDR3nt: TGTGCCAGCAGTTTAGCGGGGGTTGGCGAAGAGACCCAGTACTTC
CDR3aa: CASSLAGVGEETQYF

v_gene: TRBV15
j_gene: TRBJ2-7
abundance: many
d_gene: -
CDR3nt: TGTGCCACCAGCAGAGCGAATCTCAGGGGCTACGAGCAGTACTTC
CDR3aa: CATSRANLRGYEQYF

v_gene: TRBV3-1
j_gene: TRBJ1-5
abundance: few
d_gene: TRBD1
CDR3nt: TGTGCCAGCAGCCAAGATACAGGGGATAGTAATCAGCCCCAGCATTTT
CDR3aa: CASSQDTGDSNQPQHF

v_gene: TRBV9
j_gene: TRBJ1-1
abundance: few
d_gene: TRBD1
CDR3nt: TGTGCCAGCAGCGTAGGACAGGGAACACTGAAAGCTTTCTTT
CDR3aa: CASSVGQGTLKAFF

v_gene: TRBV18
j_gene: TRBJ1-5
abundance: -
d_gene: -
CDR3nt: TGTGCCAGCTCACCACTCGGCCAGGAACTCGGGAGCAATCAGCCCCAGCATTTT
CDR3aa: CASSPLGQELGSNQPQHF

v_gene: TRBV28
j_gene: TRBJ2-7
abundance: many
d_gene: -
CDR3nt: TGTGCCAGCAGTTTACTTCGGGAAGACTACGAGCAGTACTTC
CDR3aa: CASSLLREDYEQYF

v_gene: TRBV7-8
j_gene: TRBJ2-5
abundance: many
d_gene: -
CDR3nt: TGTGCCAGCAGCTCACCTCTCCTAGAGACCCAGTACTTC
CDR3aa: CASSSPLLETQYF

v_gene: TRBV11-2
j_gene: TRBJ2-1
abundance: many
d_gene: -
CDR3nt: TGTGCCAGCAGCCTCAGAGGGCCCTACAATGAGCAGTTCTTC
CDR3aa: CASSLRGPYNEQFF

v_gene: TRBV5-1
j_gene: TRBJ2-7
abundance: many
d_gene: -
CDR3nt: TGCGCCAGCAGCTACGACTTAGCGGAGCTCTACGAGCAGTACTTC
CDR3aa: CASSYDLAELYEQYF

v_gene: TRBV24-1
j_gene: TRBJ2-2
abundance: many
d_gene: TRBD2
CDR3nt: TGTGCCACCAGTGCGACTAGCGGGAGGGCCAGGGGGAACACCGGGGAGCTGTTTTTT
CDR3aa: CATSATSGRARGNTGELFF

v_gene: TRBV18
j_gene: TRBJ2-3
abundance: -
d_gene: TRBD1
CDR3nt: TGTGCCAGCTCACAACGGACAGGGGGAACAGATACGCAGTATTTT
CDR3aa: CASSQRTGGTDTQYF

v_gene: TRBV11-2
j_gene: TRBJ2-1
abundance: many
d_gene: -
CDR3nt: TGTGCCAGCAGCGATCCGAGAGTATCCTACAATGAGCAGTTCTTC
CDR3aa: CASSDPRVSYNEQFF

v_gene: TRBV11-2
j_gene: TRBJ2-5
abundance: many
d_gene: TRBD2
CDR3nt: TGTGCCAGCAGCAGCGGGACTAGCGGCAAAGAGACCCAGTACTTC
CDR3aa: CASSSGTSGKETQYF

v_gene: TRBV7-2
j_gene: TRBJ2-1
abundance: -
d_gene: TRBD2
CDR3nt: TGTGCCAGCAGCTTCCAGCGGGATCCGGGGAATGAGCAGTTCTTC
CDR3aa: CASSFQRDPGNEQFF

v_gene: TRBV18
j_gene: TRBJ1-2
abundance: many
d_gene: TRBD1
CDR3nt: TGTGCCAGCTCACCGATACCTCAGGGGGATCTGGGCTACACCTTC
CDR3aa: CASSPIPQGDLGYTF

v_gene: TRBV10-3
j_gene: TRBJ2-5
abundance: few
d_gene: TRBD1
CDR3nt: TGTGCCATCAGTCGGACAGGGGGGCAAGAGACCCAGTACTTC
CDR3aa: CAISRTGGQETQYF

v_gene: TRBV18
j_gene: TRBJ2-7
abundance: many
d_gene: -
CDR3nt: TGTGCCAGCTCACCGATGGGTCCGTACGTCTCCTACGAGCAGTACTTC
CDR3aa: CASSPMGPYVSYEQYF

v_gene: TRBV12-3/TRBV12-4
j_gene: TRBJ2-7
abundance: many
d_gene: -
CDR3nt: TGTGCCAGCAGTCCCGGTTACTACGAGCAGTACTTC
CDR3aa: CASSPGYYEQYF

v_gene: TRBV6-4
j_gene: TRBJ2-1
abundance: few
d_gene: TRBD2
CDR3nt: TGTGCCAGCAGTTCAACGGGGGAGACTAGCGGGAGTATTGAGCAGTTCTTC
CDR3aa: CASSSTGETSGSIEQFF

v_gene: TRBV12-3/TRBV12-4
j_gene: TRBJ1-2
abundance: many
d_gene: -
CDR3nt: TGTGCCAGCAGTTTGGGGGGCTACACCTTC
CDR3aa: CASSLGGYTF

v_gene: TRBV5-6
j_gene: TRBJ1-1
abundance: -
d_gene: -
CDR3nt: TGTGCCAGCAGCTTCCGGGATTGGAACACTGAAGCTTTCTTT
CDR3aa: CASSFRDWNTEAFF

v_gene: TRBV27
j_gene: TRBJ1-5
abundance: many
d_gene: -
CDR3nt: TGTGCCAGCCGGCAAGGGGCCAGTGATGGGCGGGATGACAATCAGCCCCAGCATTTT
CDR3aa: CASRQGASDGRDDNQPQHF

v_gene: TRBV12-3/TRBV12-4
j_gene: TRBJ2-6
abundance: few
d_gene: -
CDR3nt: TGTGCCAGCAGTCCACGAGGGTCTTACTCTGGGGCCAACGTCCTGACTTTC
CDR3aa: CASSPRGSYSGANVLTF

v_gene: TRBV7-3
j_gene: TRBJ2-5
abundance: -
d_gene: TRBD1
CDR3nt: TGTGCCAGCAGCACGGACAGGGGGCATGAGACCCAGTACTTC
CDR3aa: CASSTDRGHETQYF

v_gene: TRBV19
j_gene: TRBJ1-5
abundance: many
d_gene: -
CDR3nt: TGTGCCAGTAGTATTACGGGTTCGGATAATCAGCCCCAGCATTTT
CDR3aa: CASSITGSDNQPQHF

v_gene: TRBV7-2
j_gene: TRBJ2-1
abundance: many
d_gene: TRBD2
CDR3nt: TGTGCCAGCAGCTCATCAAGCGGGAGTGGCAATGAGCAGTTCTTC
CDR3aa: CASSSSSGSGNEQFF

v_gene: TRBV4-1
j_gene: TRBJ2-7
abundance: once
d_gene: TRBD1
CDR3nt: TGCGCCAGCAGCCACCGACCCTCGACAGGGCCCACTCCCTACGAGCAGTACTTC
CDR3aa: CASSHRPSTGPTPYEQYF

v_gene: TRBV5-1
j_gene: TRBJ2-3
abundance: many
d_gene: -
CDR3nt: TGCGCCAGCACCTACAAACAGGGCCCCACAGATACGCAGTATTTT
CDR3aa: CASTYKQGPTDTQYF

v_gene: TRBV5-1
j_gene: TRBJ2-1
abundance: -
d_gene: -
CDR3nt: TGCGCCAGCAGCTTTCGAACTTTTAGCAATGAGCAGTTCTTC
CDR3aa: CASSFRTFSNEQFF

v_gene: TRBV19
j_gene: TRBJ1-2
abundance: -
d_gene: TRBD1
CDR3nt: TGTGCCAGTAGTGGGAATCTCGGGACAGATAACGATGGCTACACCTTC
CDR3aa: CASSGNLGTDNDGYTF

v_gene: TRBV3-1
j_gene: TRBJ2-1
abundance: few
d_gene: TRBD2
CDR3nt: TGTGCCAGCAGCCCCCAGCGGGAGAACAGGAATGAGCAGTTCTTC
CDR3aa: CASSPQRENRNEQFF

v_gene: TRBV12-3/TRBV12-4
j_gene: TRBJ2-7
abundance: many
d_gene: TRBD1
CDR3nt: TGTGCCAGCAGCTTAGCTGGGACAGACTACGAGCAGTACTTC
CDR3aa: CASSLAGTDYEQYF

v_gene: TRBV29-1
j_gene: TRBJ2-1
abundance: few
d_gene: -
CDR3nt: TGCAGCGTTTTGGGGGGAAGGGGGAATGAGCAGTTCTTC
CDR3aa: CSVLGGRGNEQFF

v_gene: TRBV28
j_gene: TRBJ2-3
abundance: few
d_gene: TRBD2
CDR3nt: TGTGCCAGCCCTCGCGGGAGGGATAGCACAGATACGCAGTATTTT
CDR3aa: CASPRGRDSTDTQYF

v_gene: TRBV7-9
j_gene: TRBJ1-2
abundance: -
d_gene: -
CDR3nt: TGTGCCAGCAGCCTCGGGACGGCTGGCTATGGCTACACCTTC
CDR3aa: CASSLGTAGYGYTF

v_gene: TRBV5-5
j_gene: TRBJ2-1
abundance: many
d_gene: -
CDR3nt: TGTGCCAGCAGCTTCCGGGACGGGTACAATGAGCAGTTCTTC
CDR3aa: CASSFRDGYNEQFF

v_gene: TRBV27
j_gene: TRBJ2-1
abundance: many
d_gene: -
CDR3nt: TGTGCCAGCAGTTACAAGGGCTACAATGAGCAGTTCTTC
CDR3aa: CASSYKGYNEQFF

v_gene: TRBV10-2
j_gene: TRBJ2-3
abundance: few
d_gene: TRBD2
CDR3nt: TGCGCCAGTACCGGGACTAGCGGTGGCTTGGATACGCAGTATTTT
CDR3aa: CASTGTSGGLDTQYF

v_gene: TRBV7-8
j_gene: TRBJ1-1
abundance: many
d_gene: -
CDR3nt: TGTGCCAGCAGCTTTGGGGGGCGCGAAGCTTTCTTT
CDR3aa: CASSFGGREAFF

v_gene: TRBV7-2
j_gene: TRBJ2-5
abundance: -
d_gene: -
CDR3nt: TGTGCCAGCACATCGGGCGGCCAAGAGACCCAGTACTTC
CDR3aa: CASTSGGQETQYF

v_gene: TRBV7-9
j_gene: TRBJ2-1
abundance: -
d_gene: -
CDR3nt: TGTGCCAGCAGCTTAGAGGGCGGGAACTACAATGAGCAGTTCTTC
CDR3aa: CASSLEGGNYNEQFF

v_gene: TRBV5-1
j_gene: TRBJ2-7
abundance: -
d_gene: TRBD2
CDR3nt: TGCGCCAGCAGCCTAACTAGCGGGACAGAAACCTACGAGCAGTACTTC
CDR3aa: CASSLTSGTETYEQYF

v_gene: TRBV27
j_gene: TRBJ2-7
abundance: -
d_gene: -
CDR3nt: TGTGCCAGCAGTTCACAGGGATCGAGTACCCCCTACGAGCAGTACTTC
CDR3aa: CASSSQGSSTPYEQYF

v_gene: TRBV7-9
j_gene: TRBJ2-7
abundance: many
d_gene: TRBD1
CDR3nt: TGTGCCAGCACTAGACAGGGATTAGCCGAGCAGTACTTC
CDR3aa: CASTRQGLAEQYF

v_gene: TRBV11-2
j_gene: TRBJ1-1
abundance: many
d_gene: -
CDR3nt: TGTGCCAGCAGCGTGGCCAGCCGGGCCGTTGAAGCTTTCTTT
CDR3aa: CASSVASRAVEAFF